This T cell receptor (beta chain) emerged from a study of T-cell reconstitution after alpha-beta-depleted transplantation in children. This clonotype has only a few counts. CDR1 is SGHKS, CDR2 YYEKEE, per germline (reference sequence). Trimming removed 6 bases at V and 5 bases at J, with 11 bases between. The CDR3 contains 12 residues. TCRbeta library construction was performed incorporating unique molecular identifiers. TCRdb called the PCR reads again in MiXCR, with one record for every CDR3 protein. The profile shows around 600,000 distinct CDR3 sequences, 16% of them singletons. The sequencing here drew on PBMCs from the stem cell graft donor, taken from the stem cell graft. This clonotype originated in a human donor who donated a stem cell graft to a child with acute myeloid leukemia. The chain joins TRBV5-5 to TRBJ1-1, with D uncertain. CDR3 in DNA: TGTGCCAGCATCTTTGGGCTTACTGAAGCTTTCTTT. Translation gives CASIFGLTEAFF.